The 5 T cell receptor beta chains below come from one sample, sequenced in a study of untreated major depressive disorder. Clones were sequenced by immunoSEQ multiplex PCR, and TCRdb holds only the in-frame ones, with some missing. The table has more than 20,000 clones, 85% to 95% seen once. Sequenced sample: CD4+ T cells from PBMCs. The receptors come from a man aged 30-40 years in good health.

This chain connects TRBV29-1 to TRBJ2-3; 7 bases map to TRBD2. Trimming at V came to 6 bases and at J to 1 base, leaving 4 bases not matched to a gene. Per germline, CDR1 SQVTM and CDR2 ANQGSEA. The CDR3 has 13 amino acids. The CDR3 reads CSVSTSGTDTQYF. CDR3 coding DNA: TGCAGCGTCTCAACTAGCGGCACAGATACGCAGTATTTT.

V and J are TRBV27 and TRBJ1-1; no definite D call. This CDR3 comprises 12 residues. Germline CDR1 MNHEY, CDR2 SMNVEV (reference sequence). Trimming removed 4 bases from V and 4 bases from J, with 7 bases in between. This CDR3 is CASSSWGTEAFF. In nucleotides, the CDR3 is TGTGCCAGCAGTTCGTGGGGCACTGAAGCTTTCTTT.

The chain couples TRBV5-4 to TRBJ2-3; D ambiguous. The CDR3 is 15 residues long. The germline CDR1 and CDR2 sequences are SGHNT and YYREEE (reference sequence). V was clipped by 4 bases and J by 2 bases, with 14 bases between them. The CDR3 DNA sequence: TGTGCCAGCAGCCAAATAGGTGGGAACACAGATACGCAGTATTTT. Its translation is CASSQIGGNTDTQYF.

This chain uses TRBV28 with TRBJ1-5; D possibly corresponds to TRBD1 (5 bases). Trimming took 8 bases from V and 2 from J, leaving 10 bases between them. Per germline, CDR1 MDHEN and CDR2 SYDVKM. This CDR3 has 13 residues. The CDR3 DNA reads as TGTGCCAGCTATGGACACCGCAATCAGCCCCAGCATTTT. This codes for CASYGHRNQPQHF.

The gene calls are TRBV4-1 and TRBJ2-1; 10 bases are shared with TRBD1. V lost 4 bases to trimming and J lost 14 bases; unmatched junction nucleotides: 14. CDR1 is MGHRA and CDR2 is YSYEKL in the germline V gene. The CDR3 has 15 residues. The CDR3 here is CASSPRDRGLEEEFF. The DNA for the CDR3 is TGCGCCAGCAGCCCACGGGACAGGGGTCTTGAGGAGGAGTTCTTC.